The 14 T cell receptor beta chains in this list originate from one sample, sequenced in a study of blood T cell repertoires in COVID-19. TCRdb's table, derived via immunoSEQ multiplex PCR, lists solely in-frame clones and lacks some. The top ten clones hold less than 4.5% of a sample with 200,000 to 250,000 clones, roughly four fifths of them seen once. The sample comprised peripheral blood. The origin of the receptors is a man in his fifties or sixties with acute or convalescent COVID-19.

This chain uses TRBV5-6 with TRBJ1-1; 9 bases are a match to TRBD1. J was trimmed by 4 bases and V by 2 bases; bases with no gene match: 3. From germline, CDR1 is SGHDT and CDR2 YYEEEE. The CDR3 spans 14 residues. CDR3 in DNA: TGTGCCAGCAGCTTTGGGACAGGGATCACTGAAGCTTTCTTT. Amino acid sequence: CASSFGTGITEAFF.

V and J are TRBV28 and TRBJ1-5; D is uncertain. The CDR3 consists of 13 residues. The germline V gene encodes CDR1 MDHEN and CDR2 SYDVKM. Trimming took 3 bases from V and 3 from J, leaving 6 bases between them. Written as DNA, the CDR3 is TGTGCCAGCAGTTTCCGTCTCAATCAGCCCCAGCATTTT. Residues: CASSFRLNQPQHF. The entire variable domain, with the rest obtained from reference TRBV28 and TRBJ1-5, is as follows: DVKVTQSSRYLVKRTGEKVFLECVQDMDHENMFWYRQDPGLGLRLIYFSYDVKMKEKGDIPEGYSVSREKKERFSLILESASTNQTSMYLCASSFRLNQPQHFGDGTRLSIL.

The CDR3 protein is CASSFWRSNTEAFF. The CDR3 coding sequence is TGTGCCAGCAGTTTCTGGCGGAGTAACACTGAAGCTTTCTTT. This rearrangement joins TRBV28 to TRBJ1-1; D unresolved. CDR1 and CDR2 from the germline V gene are MDHEN and SYDVKM. With 3 bases removed from V and 2 bases from J, the gap between germline ends came to 10 bases. The CDR3 sequence is 14 residues long.

The chain couples TRBV6-6 to TRBJ2-3; 8 nucleotides match TRBD1. Trimming cost V 7 bases and J 0 bases; bases outside gene matches: 9. The germline V gene has CDR1 MNHNY and CDR2 SVGAGI (reference sequence). The CDR3 loop spans 16 amino acids. CDR3: CASISHQGASTDTQYF. The CDR3 region has the DNA TGTGCCAGCATTTCCCACCAGGGGGCTAGCACAGATACGCAGTATTTT.

The CDR3 DNA sequence: TGTGCCAGCAGCGCAGGGGCAATATATGGCTACACCTTC. Its protein is CASSAGAIYGYTF. This rearrangement joins TRBV6-5 to TRBJ1-2; perhaps TRBD1 as D (6 bases). Germline values: CDR1 MNHEY, CDR2 SVGAGI. The CDR3 covers 13 residues. Trimming left V 6 bases short and J 5 bases short, with 13 bases between.

This clone was observed a few times. V is TRBV6-6 and J is TRBJ1-1; D possibly corresponds to TRBD1 (6 bases). With 5 bases removed from V and 5 bases from J, the gap between germline ends came to 18 bases. This CDR3 is 15 amino acids long. The germline V gene has CDR1 MNHNY and CDR2 SVGAGI (reference sequence). CDR3 bases: TGTGCCAGCAGTCCAGGACAGCCATCGTATACTGAAGCTTTCTTT. Amino acids: CASSPGQPSYTEAFF.

The V call is TRBV5-1, the J call TRBJ1-6; unclear D gene. The CDR3 loop spans 17 amino acids. V lost 2 bases, J lost 7 bases, and 19 bases lay in between. Germline CDR1 and CDR2: SGHRS and YFSETQ. CDR3 sequence: CASSFGNGRTSNSPLHF. As DNA, the CDR3 is TGCGCCAGCAGCTTCGGGAACGGCCGGACCTCAAATTCACCCCTCCACTTT.

The chain combines TRBV12-3 or TRBV12-4 with TRBJ1-1, with TRBD1 matching over 10 bases. This CDR3 is built from 13 residues. V trimming: 5 bases; J trimming: 6 bases; junction bases outside the gene matches: 3. The CDR3: CASSQGQGAEAFF. CDR3 DNA sequence: TGTGCCAGCAGTCAAGGACAGGGGGCTGAAGCTTTCTTT.

The chain joins TRBV28 to TRBJ1-5; 7 bases are a match to TRBD1. The CDR3 covers 17 residues. Germline V lookup: CDR1 MDHEN, CDR2 SYDVKM. After removal of 5 bases from V and 0 bases from J, the junction contained 10 bases not matched to a gene. CDR3 amino acids: CASSTIWTGDSNQPQHF. The CDR3 region has the DNA TGTGCCAGCAGTACGATCTGGACAGGAGATAGCAATCAGCCCCAGCATTTT.

The genes are TRBV6-5 and TRBJ2-1, with 7 bases fitting TRBD2. Germline lookup yields CDR1 MNHEY and CDR2 SVGAGI. V was clipped by 7 bases and J by 4 bases; unmatched bases: 10. This CDR3 has 15 amino acids. This chain's CDR3 is CASITGLAEYNEQFF. CDR3 DNA sequence: TGTGCCAGCATTACGGGGCTAGCGGAGTACAATGAGCAGTTCTTC.

This chain uses TRBV3-1 (or the pseudogene TRBV3-2) with TRBJ1-1, with no clear D. The germline V gene has CDR1 LGHDT and CDR2 YNNKEL (reference sequence). The CDR3 has 14 residues. V was pared by 1 base and J by 6 bases, with 12 bases between. CDR3 sequence reads: CASSQVGEGAEAFF. The CDR3 DNA reads TGTGCCAGCAGCCAAGTCGGGGAGGGCGCTGAAGCTTTCTTT.

The chain couples TRBV3-1 (or the pseudogene TRBV3-2) to TRBJ1-1; the D is unclear. The CDR3 has 14 residues. Trimming cost V 4 bases and J 5 bases, with 14 bases left between them. CDR1 LGHDT and CDR2 YNNKEL come from the germline V gene (reference sequence). The CDR3 spells CASSPYTRGTEAFF. In DNA form, the CDR3 reads TGTGCCAGCAGCCCCTACACCAGAGGTACTGAAGCTTTCTTT.

The chain combines TRBV30 with TRBJ1-2, with no clear D. The CDR3 contains 11 residues. The germline gives CDR1 GTSNPN, CDR2 SVGIG (reference sequence). The ends were cut back, 3 bases at V and 7 bases at J, with 9 bases in the middle. The CDR3 protein is CAWRYDTGYTF. The CDR3 region has the DNA TGTGCCTGGAGATATGACACTGGCTACACCTTC.

The rearrangement uses TRBV21-1 and TRBJ2-7; the table's D call of TRBD1 was not tested on the DNA. TRBV21-1 is an annotated pseudogene. This CDR3 spans 15 amino acids. Written as DNA, the CDR3 is TGTGCCAGCGCCCTTGGGACAGGGGCGAAACACGAGCAGTACTTC. This codes for CASALGTGAKHEQYF.